This T cell receptor (beta chain) was sequenced during a study of T cell changes during pregnancy in multiple sclerosis. The CDR3 is 14 amino acids. CDR1 and CDR2 (germline): LGHNA, YNFKEQ. V was shortened by 0 bases and J by 6 bases, with 12 bases between the two germline ends. Clones were sequenced by immunoSEQ multiplex PCR, and TCRdb holds only the in-frame ones, with some missing. The sample shows 40,000 to 50,000 clones, almost 95% of them seen only once. This clonotype originated in a female donor with multiple sclerosis, enrolled in a pregnancy study. The sample here was CD8+ T cells from peripheral blood mononuclear cells, taken in the third trimester of pregnancy. The chain employs TRBV4-2 and TRBJ2-7; possibly TRBD1 for D (6 bases). In DNA, the CDR3 is TGTGCCAGCAGCCAAGAAGTTCTAGGGGGCGAGCAGTACTTC. It encodes CASSQEVLGGEQYF.